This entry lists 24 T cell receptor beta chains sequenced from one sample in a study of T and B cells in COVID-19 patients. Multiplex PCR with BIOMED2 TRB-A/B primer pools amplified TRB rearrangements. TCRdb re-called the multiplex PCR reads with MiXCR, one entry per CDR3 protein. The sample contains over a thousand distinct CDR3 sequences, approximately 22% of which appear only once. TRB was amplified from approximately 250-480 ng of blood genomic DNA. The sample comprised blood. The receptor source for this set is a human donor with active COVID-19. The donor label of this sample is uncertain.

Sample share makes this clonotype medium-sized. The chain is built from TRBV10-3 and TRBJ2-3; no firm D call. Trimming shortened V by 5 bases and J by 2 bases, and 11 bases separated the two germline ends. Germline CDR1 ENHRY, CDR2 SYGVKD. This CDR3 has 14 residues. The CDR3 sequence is CAISKTGHTDTQYF. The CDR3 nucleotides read TGTGCCATCAGTAAAACCGGGCACACAGATACGCAGTATTTT.

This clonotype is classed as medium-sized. The DNA for the CDR3 is TGCAGTGCTCGCGGACAGGGGGAGGTGGGCAATCAGCCCCAGCATTTT. It is translated as CSARGQGEVGNQPQHF. The chain carries TRBV20-1 and TRBJ1-5, with TRBD1 matching over 10 bases. CDR3 size: 16 residues. Losses at the gene ends were 5 bases for V and 2 bases for J; bases not matched to a gene: 9. CDR1 and CDR2 (germline): DFQATT, SNEGSKA (reference sequence).

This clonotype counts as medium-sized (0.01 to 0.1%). CDR3 nucleotides: TGCGCCAGCAGCTACGGGACTAGCGGAGCAGATACGCAGTATTTT. Protein sequence: CASSYGTSGADTQYF. The rearrangement links TRBV5-1 to TRBJ2-3, with 11 bases matching TRBD2. In germline, CDR1 is SGHRS, CDR2 YFSETQ. The CDR3 runs 15 residues. With V trimmed by 3 bases and J by 4 bases, 4 bases remained unmatched.

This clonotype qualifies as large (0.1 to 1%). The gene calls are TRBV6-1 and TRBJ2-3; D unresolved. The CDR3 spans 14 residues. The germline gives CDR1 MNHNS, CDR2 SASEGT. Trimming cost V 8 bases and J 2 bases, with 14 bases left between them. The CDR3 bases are TGTGCCAGCGTCCCGCGCGGCCTCACAGATACGCAGTATTTT. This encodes CASVPRGLTDTQYF.

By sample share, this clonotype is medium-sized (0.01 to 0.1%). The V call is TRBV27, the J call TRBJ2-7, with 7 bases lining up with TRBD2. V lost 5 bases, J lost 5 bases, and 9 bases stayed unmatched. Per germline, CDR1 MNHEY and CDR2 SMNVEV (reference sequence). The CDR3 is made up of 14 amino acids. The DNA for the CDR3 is TGTGCCAGCAGTCCCCAGGGCGGGACTAACGAGCAGTACTTC. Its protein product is CASSPQGGTNEQYF.

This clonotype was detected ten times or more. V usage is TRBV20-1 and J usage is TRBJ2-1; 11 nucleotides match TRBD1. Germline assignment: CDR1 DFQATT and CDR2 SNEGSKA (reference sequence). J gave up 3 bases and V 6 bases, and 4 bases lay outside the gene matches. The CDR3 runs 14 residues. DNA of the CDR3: TGCAGTGCCAGCGGGACAGGGGGCTACAATGAGCAGTTCTTC. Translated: CSASGTGGYNEQFF.

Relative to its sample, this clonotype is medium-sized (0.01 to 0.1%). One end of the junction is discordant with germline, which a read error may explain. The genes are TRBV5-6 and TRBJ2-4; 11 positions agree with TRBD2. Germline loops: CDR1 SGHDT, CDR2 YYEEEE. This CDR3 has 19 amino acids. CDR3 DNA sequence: TGTGCCAGCAGCTTCAGGGGTAGCGGGAGGGGTTCCGCCAGAAACATTCAGTACTTC. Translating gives CASSFRGSGRGSARNIQYF.

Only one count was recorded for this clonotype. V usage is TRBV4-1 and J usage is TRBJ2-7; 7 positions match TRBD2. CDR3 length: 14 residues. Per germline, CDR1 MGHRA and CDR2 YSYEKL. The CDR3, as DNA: TGCGCTAGTTCCCTGCTAGCGGAGTCCTACGAGCAGTACTTC. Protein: CASSLLAESYEQYF.

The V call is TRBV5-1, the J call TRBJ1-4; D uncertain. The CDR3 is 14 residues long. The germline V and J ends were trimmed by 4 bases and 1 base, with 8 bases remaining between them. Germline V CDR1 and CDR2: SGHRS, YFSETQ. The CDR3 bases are TGCGCCAGCAGCCCTCAAGGAACTAATGAAAAACTGTTTTTT. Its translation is CASSPQGTNEKLFF.

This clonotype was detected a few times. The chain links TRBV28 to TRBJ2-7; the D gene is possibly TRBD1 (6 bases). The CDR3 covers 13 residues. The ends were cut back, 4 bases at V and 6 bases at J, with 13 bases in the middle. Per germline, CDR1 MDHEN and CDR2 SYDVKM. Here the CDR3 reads CASSYDRLGEQYF. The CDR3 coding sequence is TGTGCCAGCAGTTACGACAGGTTGGGCGAGCAGTACTTC.

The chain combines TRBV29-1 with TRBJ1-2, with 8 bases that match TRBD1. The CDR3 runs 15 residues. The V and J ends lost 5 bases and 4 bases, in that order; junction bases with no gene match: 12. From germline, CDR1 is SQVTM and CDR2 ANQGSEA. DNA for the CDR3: TGCAGCGTTAAGAACGGACAGGGCCATATCTATGGCTACACCTTC. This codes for CSVKNGQGHIYGYTF.

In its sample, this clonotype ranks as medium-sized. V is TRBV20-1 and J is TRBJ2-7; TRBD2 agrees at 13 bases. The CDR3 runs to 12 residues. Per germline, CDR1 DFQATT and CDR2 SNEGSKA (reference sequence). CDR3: CSGLAGAYEQYF. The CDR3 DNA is TGCAGCGGACTAGCGGGAGCCTACGAGCAGTACTTC.

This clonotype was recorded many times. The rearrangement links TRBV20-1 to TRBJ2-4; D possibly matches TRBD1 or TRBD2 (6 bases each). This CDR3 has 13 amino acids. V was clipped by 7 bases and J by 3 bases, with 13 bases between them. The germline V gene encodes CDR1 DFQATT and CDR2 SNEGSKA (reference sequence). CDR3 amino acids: CSVPQGGKNIQYF. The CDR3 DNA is TGCAGTGTCCCACAGGGAGGCAAAAACATTCAGTACTTC.

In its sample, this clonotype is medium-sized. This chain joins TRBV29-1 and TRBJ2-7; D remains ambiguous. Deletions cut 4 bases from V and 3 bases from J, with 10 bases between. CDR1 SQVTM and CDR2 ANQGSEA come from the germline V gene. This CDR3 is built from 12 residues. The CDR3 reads CSVAEGRYEQYF. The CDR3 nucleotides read TGCAGCGTTGCCGAAGGCCGCTACGAGCAGTACTTC.

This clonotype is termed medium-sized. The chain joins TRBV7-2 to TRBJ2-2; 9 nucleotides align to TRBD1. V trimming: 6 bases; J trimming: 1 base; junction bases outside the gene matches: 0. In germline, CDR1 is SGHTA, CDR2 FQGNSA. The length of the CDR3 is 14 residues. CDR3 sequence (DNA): TGTGCCAGCAGGGACAGGGGGAACACCGGGGAGCTGTTTTTT. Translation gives CASRDRGNTGELFF. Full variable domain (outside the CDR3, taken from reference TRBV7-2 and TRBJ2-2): GAGVSQSPSNKVTEKGKDVELRCDPISGHTALYWYRQSLGQGLEFLIYFQGNSAPDKSGLPSDRFSAERTGGSVSTLTIQRTQQEDSAVYLCASRDRGNTGELFFGEGSRLTVL.

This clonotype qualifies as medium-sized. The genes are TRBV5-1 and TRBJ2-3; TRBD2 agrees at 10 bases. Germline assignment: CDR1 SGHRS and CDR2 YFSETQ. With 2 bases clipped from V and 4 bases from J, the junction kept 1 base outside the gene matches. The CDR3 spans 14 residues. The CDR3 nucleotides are TGCGCCAGCAGCTTAGCGGGAGGGCCAGATACGCAGTATTTT. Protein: CASSLAGGPDTQYF. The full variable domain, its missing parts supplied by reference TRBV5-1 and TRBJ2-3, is KAGVTQTPRYLIKTRGQQVTLSCSPISGHRSVSWYQQTPGQGLQFLFEYFSETQRNKGNFPGRFSGRQFSNSRSEMNVSTLELGDSALYLCASSLAGGPDTQYFGPGTRLTVL.

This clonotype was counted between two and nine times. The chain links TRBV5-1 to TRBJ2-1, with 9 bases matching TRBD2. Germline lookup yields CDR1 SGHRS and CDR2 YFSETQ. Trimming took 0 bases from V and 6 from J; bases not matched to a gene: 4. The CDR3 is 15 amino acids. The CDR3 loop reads CASSLVAGGPNEQFF. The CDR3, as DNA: TGCGCCAGCAGCTTGGTGGCGGGAGGGCCCAATGAGCAGTTCTTC.

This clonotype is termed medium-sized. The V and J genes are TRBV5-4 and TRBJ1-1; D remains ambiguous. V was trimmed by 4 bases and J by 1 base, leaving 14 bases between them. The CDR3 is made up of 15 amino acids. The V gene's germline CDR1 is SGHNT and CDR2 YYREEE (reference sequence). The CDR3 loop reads CASSPGGRSNTEAFF. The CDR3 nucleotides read TGTGCCAGCAGCCCGGGAGGACGGTCGAACACTGAAGCTTTCTTT.

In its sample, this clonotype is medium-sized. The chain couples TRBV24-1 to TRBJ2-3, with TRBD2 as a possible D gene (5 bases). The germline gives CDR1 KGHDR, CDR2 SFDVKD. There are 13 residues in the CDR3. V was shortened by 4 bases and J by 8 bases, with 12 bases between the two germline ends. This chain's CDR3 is CATSDPGLGTQYF. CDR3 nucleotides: TGTGCCACCAGTGACCCAGGACTGGGTACGCAGTATTTT.

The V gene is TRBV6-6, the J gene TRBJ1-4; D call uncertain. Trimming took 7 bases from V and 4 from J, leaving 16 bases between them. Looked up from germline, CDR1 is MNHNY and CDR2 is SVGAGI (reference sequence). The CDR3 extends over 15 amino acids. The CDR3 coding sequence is TGTGCCAGCAACTCGGGAGGGATAGATAATGAAAAACTGTTTTTT. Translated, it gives CASNSGGIDNEKLFF.

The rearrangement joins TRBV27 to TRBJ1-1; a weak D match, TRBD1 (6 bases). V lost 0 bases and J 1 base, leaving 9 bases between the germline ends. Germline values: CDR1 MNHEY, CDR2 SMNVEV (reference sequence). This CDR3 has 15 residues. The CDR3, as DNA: TGTGCCAGCAGTTTATCGGGAGGGGGGAACACTGAAGCTTTCTTT. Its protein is CASSLSGGGNTEAFF.

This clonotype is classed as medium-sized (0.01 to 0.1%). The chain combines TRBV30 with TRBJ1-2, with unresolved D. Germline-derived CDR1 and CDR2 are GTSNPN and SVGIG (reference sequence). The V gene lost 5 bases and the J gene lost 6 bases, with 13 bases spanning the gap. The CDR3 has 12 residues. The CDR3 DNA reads TGTGCCTGGGATAACCTCGGCAATGGCTACACCTTC. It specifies CAWDNLGNGYTF.

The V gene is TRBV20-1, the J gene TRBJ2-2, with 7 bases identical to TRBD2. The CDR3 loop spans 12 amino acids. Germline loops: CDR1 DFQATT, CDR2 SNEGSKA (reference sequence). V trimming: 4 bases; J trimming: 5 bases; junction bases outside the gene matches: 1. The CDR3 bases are TGCAGTGCTATGGGAGGGACCGGGGAGCTGTTTTTT. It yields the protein CSAMGGTGELFF.

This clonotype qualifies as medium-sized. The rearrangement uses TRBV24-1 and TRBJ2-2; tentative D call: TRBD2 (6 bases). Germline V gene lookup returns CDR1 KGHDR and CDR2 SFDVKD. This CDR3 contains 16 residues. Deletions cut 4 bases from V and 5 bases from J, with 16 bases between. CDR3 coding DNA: TGTGCCACCAGTGAGTCCGGGAGTAGAGGTACCGGGGAGCTGTTTTTT. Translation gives CATSESGSRGTGELFF.